One T cell receptor (beta chain) is described in this entry. Its antigen is not known. These data originate in a study of shared clonotypes between healthy human individuals. Findings and limits, study-wide: Clonotypes shared by all four sorted-subset donors had higher generation probabilities than non-shared clonotypes. The sharing of 5% to 6.5% of naive CD4 clonotypes was seen across a handful of donors. Larger richness was generally estimated for naive than memory subsets.

For every subset, genomic DNA was evenly distributed across several immunoSEQ plates. Assay used: immunoSEQ multiplex PCR; TCRdb lists only in-frame clones, some missing. The repertoire holds 2 million to 2.5 million clones, with roughly 90% as singletons. From germline, CDR1 is MNHEY and CDR2 SVGAGI. V lost 8 bases and J 2 bases, leaving 16 bases between the germline ends. The CDR3 loop spans 14 amino acids. This chain uses TRBV6-5 with TRBJ2-7, with D possibly TRBD1 on 5 matching bases. The sequenced sample consisted of naive CD4+ T cells from PBMCs. Subset meaning: CD45RA+ positively selected. The source of this sequence is a man younger than 35 in good health. Some clones in this sample may be carry-over from other donors' samples. The CDR3 nucleotides are TGTGCCAGCGGTAGCAGGGTAAAGACCTACGAGCAGTACTTC. It codes for CASGSRVKTYEQYF.